Following are 22 T cell receptor beta chains from one sample sequenced in a study of blood T cell repertoires in COVID-19. Data came from immunoSEQ multiplex PCR; TCRdb stores just in-frame clones and leaves some out. The sample shows fewer than 110,000 clones, 85% to 90% of them seen only once. Material for sequencing was peripheral blood. These receptor sequences come from a human donor in a cohort sampled during active COVID-19.

The rearrangement uses TRBV3-1 (or the pseudogene TRBV3-2) and TRBJ2-5; possibly TRBD2 for D (5 bases). Germline assignment: CDR1 LGHDT and CDR2 YNNKEL (reference sequence). The CDR3 sequence is 15 residues long. Trimming left V 0 bases short and J 3 bases short, with 11 bases between. The CDR3 loop is CASSQDFTREETQYF. CDR3 DNA: TGTGCCAGCAGCCAAGATTTTACTAGGGAAGAGACCCAGTACTTC.

The chain uses TRBV5-1 and TRBJ2-1, with 8 bases lining up with TRBD2. Per the germline V gene, CDR1 is SGHRS and CDR2 is YFSETQ. V dropped 4 bases and J dropped 0; count of bases not matched to a gene: 3. The CDR3 length is 15 residues. CDR3 sequence: CASSIGTSSYNEQFF. The CDR3 DNA sequence: TGCGCCAGCAGCATAGGGACTAGCTCCTACAATGAGCAGTTCTTC.

V gene TRBV19 combines with J gene TRBJ2-3; 9 bases fit TRBD1. In germline, CDR1 is LNHDA, CDR2 SQIVND (reference sequence). The CDR3 spans 15 residues. Losses at the gene ends were 3 bases for V and 2 bases for J; bases not matched to a gene: 3. The CDR3 DNA reads TGTGCCAGTAGTATCTGGACAGGGGTCACAGATACGCAGTATTTT. Translating it yields CASSIWTGVTDTQYF.

The chain combines TRBV15 with TRBJ2-5; 11 bases align to TRBD2. The CDR3 sequence is 15 residues long. Germline CDR1 and CDR2: LNHNV and YYDKDF (reference sequence). V shed 4 bases, J shed 5 bases, and the junction held 6 bases outside the gene matches. CDR3 loop: CATSMRLAGRETQYF. In DNA form, the CDR3 reads TGTGCCACCAGCATGAGACTAGCGGGAAGGGAGACCCAGTACTTC.

The V and J genes are TRBV7-2 and TRBJ2-7; D ambiguous. Germline lookup yields CDR1 SGHTA and CDR2 FQGNSA. The CDR3 loop spans 13 amino acids. Trimming took off 4 bases at V and 3 bases at J, with 10 bases between the two ends. CDR3 DNA: TGTGCCAGCAGCTCCGCGAACCTCTACGAGCAGTACTTC. Its protein is CASSSANLYEQYF.

The chain carries TRBV4-1 and TRBJ2-5; TRBD2 is a possible D gene (5 bases). The CDR3 totals 13 residues. Looked up from germline, CDR1 is MGHRA and CDR2 is YSYEKL. Trimming took off 0 bases at V and 9 bases at J, with 11 bases between the two ends. CDR3 DNA sequence: TGCGCCAGCAGCCAAGAAACGGGAAGGCCCCAGTACTTC. Encoded protein: CASSQETGRPQYF.

This clone was found once. This chain joins TRBV5-1 and TRBJ2-1; the match to TRBD2 covers 8 bases. V shed 4 bases, J shed 5 bases, and the junction held 14 bases outside the gene matches. The CDR3 spans 17 residues. Looked up from germline, CDR1 is SGHRS and CDR2 is YFSETQ. The CDR3: CASSPILAGTTNNEQFF. CDR3 in DNA: TGCGCCAGCAGCCCGATCTTAGCGGGAACGACAAACAATGAGCAGTTCTTC.

The V call is TRBV27, the J call TRBJ1-2, with D perhaps matching TRBD1 (5 bases). Germline values: CDR1 MNHEY, CDR2 SMNVEV (reference sequence). This CDR3 region has 17 residues. Trimming stripped 5 bases from V and 5 bases from J, with 24 bases between. This CDR3 reads CASSHNPGRYSSYGYTF. The CDR3 nucleotides read TGTGCCAGCAGTCACAACCCAGGGAGGTATTCTTCTTATGGCTACACCTTC.

This clone was seen a single time. The CDR3 region is CASSQDGGRGDTQYF. DNA of the CDR3: TGTGCCAGCAGCCAAGATGGTGGGAGAGGGGATACGCAGTATTTT. The rearrangement joins TRBV14 to TRBJ2-3; a possible D gene is TRBD2 (5 bases). The CDR3 sequence is 15 residues long. The germline CDR1 and CDR2 sequences are SGHDN and FVKESK. Trimming took 0 bases from V and 6 from J, leaving 13 bases between them.

The chain carries TRBV24-1 and TRBJ2-3; maybe TRBD2 (6 bases). Trimming took 5 bases from V and 0 from J, leaving 8 bases between them. The CDR3 runs 14 residues. Looked up from germline, CDR1 is KGHDR and CDR2 is SFDVKD. CDR3 amino acids: CATSGGTSTDTQYF. Here the CDR3 DNA reads TGTGCCACCAGTGGGGGGACTAGCACAGATACGCAGTATTTT.

The rearrangement uses TRBV4-1 and TRBJ1-4, with D tentatively TRBD1 (6 bases). The germline gives CDR1 MGHRA, CDR2 YSYEKL. V was clipped by 3 bases and J by 4 bases, with 18 bases between them. The CDR3 length is 17 residues. DNA for the CDR3: TGCGCCAGCAGCCAGTCCGACTGGGGGCAGGGTAATGAAAAACTGTTTTTT. Translating gives CASSQSDWGQGNEKLFF.

This clone has a handful of counts. CDR3 protein: CASSPDRYNSPLHF. The CDR3 bases are TGCGCCAGCAGCCCGGACAGATATAATTCACCCCTCCACTTT. The rearrangement links TRBV4-1 to TRBJ1-6; maybe TRBD1 (6 bases). The ends were cut back, 4 bases at V and 4 bases at J, with 8 bases in the middle. Germline V gene lookup returns CDR1 MGHRA and CDR2 YSYEKL. The CDR3 extends over 14 amino acids.

This clone has only one observation. The chain is built from TRBV5-1 and TRBJ1-5; D may be TRBD1 (5 bases). The CDR3 is made up of 14 amino acids. Deletions cut 2 bases from V and 3 bases from J, with 9 bases between. CDR1 and CDR2 from the germline V gene are SGHRS and YFSETQ. DNA for the CDR3: TGCGCCAGCAGCTTTGGGGCAGACAATCAGCCCCAGCATTTT. It is translated as CASSFGADNQPQHF.

The chain has TRBV7-8 and TRBJ1-4; tentative D call: TRBD1 (5 bases). This CDR3 contains 15 residues. Germline V gives CDR1 SGHVS, CDR2 FQNEAQ. Trimming left V 5 bases short and J 8 bases short, with 18 bases between. The CDR3 is CASSPRDLRGEKLFF. DNA of the CDR3: TGTGCCAGCAGCCCAAGGGATTTACGGGGGGAAAAACTGTTTTTT.

The gene calls are TRBV12-3 or TRBV12-4 and TRBJ1-2; 8 nucleotides agree with TRBD1. This CDR3 is 12 amino acids long. With 8 bases clipped from V and 8 bases from J, the junction kept 7 bases outside the gene matches. The CDR3 DNA follows: TGTGCCAGCCGCCCAGGGGGCGGAGGCTACACCTTC. Translated: CASRPGGGGYTF.

With regard to this clone: Germline is not matched at one junction end, which may reflect a read error. This chain uses TRBV7-7 with TRBJ2-1, with a possible D match to TRBD2 (5 bases). The CDR3 runs to 12 residues. From germline, CDR1 is SSHAT and CDR2 FNYEAQ (reference sequence). The CDR3 DNA sequence: TGTGCTAGCACCTCGGCCGAGGGTGAGCAGTTCTTC. Translated: CASTSAEGEQFF.

This chain joins TRBV10-3 and TRBJ1-2, with a tentative D call TRBD1 (5 bases). Germline assignment: CDR1 ENHRY and CDR2 SYGVKD. The CDR3 has 13 amino acids. V gave up 6 bases and J gave up 13 bases, with 21 bases separating them. This chain's CDR3 is CAISHEGGTSCTF. DNA of the CDR3: TGTGCCATCAGCCACGAGGGCGGGACTTCTTGCACCTTC.

The chain links TRBV27 to TRBJ2-7; D is perhaps TRBD1 (5 bases). V shed 3 bases and J shed 2 bases, with 8 bases lying between them. CDR1 is MNHEY, CDR2 SMNVEV, per germline (reference sequence). This CDR3 has 13 amino acids. DNA of the CDR3: TGTGCCAGCAGTTTCACAGGTGCCTACGAGCAGTACTTC. Translated: CASSFTGAYEQYF.

V and J are TRBV6-5 and TRBJ1-4; D unclear. Germline loops: CDR1 MNHEY, CDR2 SVGAGI. The germline V and J ends were trimmed by 5 bases and 0 bases, with 10 bases remaining between them. This CDR3 comprises 15 residues. The CDR3 sequence is CASSPRETTNEKLFF. CDR3 DNA: TGTGCCAGCAGTCCGAGGGAGACAACTAATGAAAAACTGTTTTTT.

The V and J genes are TRBV28 and TRBJ2-5, with TRBD1 identical over 11 bases. The length of the CDR3 is 18 residues. The trim removed 4 bases at V and 5 bases at J, leaving 15 bases unmatched. CDR1 is MDHEN, CDR2 SYDVKM, per germline. The CDR3 nucleotides read TGTGCCAGCAGTTCAACCCTAGGAGGACAGGGGGCCTGGGAGACCCAGTACTTC. It translates to CASSSTLGGQGAWETQYF.

This rearrangement joins TRBV7-2 to TRBJ2-3, with a possible D match to TRBD2 (6 bases). CDR1 and CDR2 from the germline V gene are SGHTA and FQGNSA. V lost 4 bases, J lost 0 bases, and 8 bases lay in between. This CDR3 contains 14 residues. CDR3 sequence: CASSWGTSTDTQYF. CDR3 sequence (DNA): TGTGCCAGCAGCTGGGGGACTAGCACAGATACGCAGTATTTT.

The rearrangement links TRBV19 to TRBJ2-7; 10 positions match TRBD2. There are 16 residues in the CDR3. Germline CDR1 and CDR2: LNHDA and SQIVND (reference sequence). V was clipped by 4 bases and J by 9 bases; unmatched bases: 15. CDR3 sequence (DNA): TGTGCCAGTAGTAGCCTAGAGCAGCGGGAGGGCCGGAGGCAGTACTTC. Its translation: CASSSLEQREGRRQYF.